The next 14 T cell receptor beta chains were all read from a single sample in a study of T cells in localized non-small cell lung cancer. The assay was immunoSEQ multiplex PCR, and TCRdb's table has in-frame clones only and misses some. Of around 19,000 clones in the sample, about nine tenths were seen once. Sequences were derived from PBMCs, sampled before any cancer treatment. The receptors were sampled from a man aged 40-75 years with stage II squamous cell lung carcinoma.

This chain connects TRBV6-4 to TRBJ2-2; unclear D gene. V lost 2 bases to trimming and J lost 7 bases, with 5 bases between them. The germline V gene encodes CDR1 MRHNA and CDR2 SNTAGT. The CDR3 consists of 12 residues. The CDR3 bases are TGTGCCAGCAGTGACCACGGCGGGGAGCTGTTTTTT. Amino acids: CASSDHGGELFF.

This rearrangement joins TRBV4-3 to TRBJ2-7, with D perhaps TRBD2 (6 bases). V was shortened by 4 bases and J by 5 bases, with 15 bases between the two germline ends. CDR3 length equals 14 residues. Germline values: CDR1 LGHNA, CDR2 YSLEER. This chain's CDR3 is CASSLRLDEHEQYF. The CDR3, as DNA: TGCGCCAGCAGCCTAAGACTAGACGAGCACGAGCAGTACTTC.

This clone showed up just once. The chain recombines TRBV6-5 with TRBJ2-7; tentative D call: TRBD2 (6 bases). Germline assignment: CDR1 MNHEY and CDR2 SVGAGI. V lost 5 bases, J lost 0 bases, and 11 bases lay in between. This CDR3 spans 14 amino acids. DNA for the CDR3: TGTGCCAGCAGTAGTAGCGGATACTCCTACGAGCAGTACTTC. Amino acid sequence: CASSSSGYSYEQYF.

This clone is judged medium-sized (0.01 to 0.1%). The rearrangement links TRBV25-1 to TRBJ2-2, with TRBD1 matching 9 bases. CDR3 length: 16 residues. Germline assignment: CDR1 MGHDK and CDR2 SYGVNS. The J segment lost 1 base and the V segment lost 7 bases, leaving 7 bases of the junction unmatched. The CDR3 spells CASTGPGQGNTGELFF. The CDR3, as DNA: TGTGCCAGCACCGGACCGGGACAGGGGAACACCGGGGAGCTGTTTTTT.

This chain's CDR3 is CASGESPAGQSRANVLTF. CDR3 bases: TGTGCTAGTGGTGAGTCCCCTGCAGGACAAAGTCGGGCCAACGTCCTGACTTTC. V usage is TRBV12-5 and J usage is TRBJ2-6, with D tentatively TRBD1 (5 bases). This CDR3 has 18 residues. V gave up 5 bases and J gave up 5 bases, with 22 bases separating them. Germline V lookup: CDR1 LGHNT, CDR2 FRNRAP.

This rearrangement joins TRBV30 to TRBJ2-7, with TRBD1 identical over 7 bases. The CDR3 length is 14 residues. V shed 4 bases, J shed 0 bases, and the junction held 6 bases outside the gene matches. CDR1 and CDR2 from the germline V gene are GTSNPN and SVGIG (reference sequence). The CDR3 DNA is TGTGCCTGGAATCCCAGGGACAGCTCCTACGAGCAGTACTTC. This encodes CAWNPRDSSYEQYF.

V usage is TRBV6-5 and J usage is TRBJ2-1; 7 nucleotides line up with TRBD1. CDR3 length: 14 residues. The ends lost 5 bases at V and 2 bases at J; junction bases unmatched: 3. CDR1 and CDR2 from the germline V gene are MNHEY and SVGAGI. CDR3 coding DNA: TGTGCCAGCAGTAGACAGGGCGCCTACAATGAGCAGTTCTTC. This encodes CASSRQGAYNEQFF.

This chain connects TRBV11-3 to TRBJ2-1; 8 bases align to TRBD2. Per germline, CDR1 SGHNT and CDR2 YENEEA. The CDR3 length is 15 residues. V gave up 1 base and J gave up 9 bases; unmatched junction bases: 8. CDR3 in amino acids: CASSLVRGASGEQFF. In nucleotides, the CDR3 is TGTGCCAGCAGCTTAGTGCGGGGGGCCAGTGGTGAGCAGTTCTTC.

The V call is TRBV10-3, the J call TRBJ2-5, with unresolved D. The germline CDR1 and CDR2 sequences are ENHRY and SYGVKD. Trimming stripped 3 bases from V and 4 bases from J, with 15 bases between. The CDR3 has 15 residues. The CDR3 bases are TGTGCCATCAGTGACGGCCTCCAAGTGGGAGAGACCCAGTACTTC. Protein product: CAISDGLQVGETQYF.

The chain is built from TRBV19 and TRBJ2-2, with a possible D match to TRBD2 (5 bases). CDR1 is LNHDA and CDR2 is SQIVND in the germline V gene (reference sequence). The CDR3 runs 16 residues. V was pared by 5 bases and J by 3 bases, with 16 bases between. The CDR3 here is CASSPRGMPYTGELFF. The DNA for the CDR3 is TGTGCCAGTAGTCCAAGAGGGATGCCGTACACCGGGGAGCTGTTTTTT.

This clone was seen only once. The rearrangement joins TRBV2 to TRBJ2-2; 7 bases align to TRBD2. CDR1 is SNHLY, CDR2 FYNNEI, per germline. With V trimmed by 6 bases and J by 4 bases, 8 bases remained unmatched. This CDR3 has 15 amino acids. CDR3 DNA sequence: TGTGCCAGCAGCCCTGGACTAGTCGGCACCGGGGAGCTGTTTTTT. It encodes CASSPGLVGTGELFF.

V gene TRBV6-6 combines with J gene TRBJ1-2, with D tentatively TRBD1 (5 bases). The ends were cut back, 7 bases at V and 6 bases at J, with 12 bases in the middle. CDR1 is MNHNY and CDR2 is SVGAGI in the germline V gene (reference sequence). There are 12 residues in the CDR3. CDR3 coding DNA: TGTGCCAGCAAGGGACCTGTTGATGGCTACACCTTC. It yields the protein CASKGPVDGYTF.

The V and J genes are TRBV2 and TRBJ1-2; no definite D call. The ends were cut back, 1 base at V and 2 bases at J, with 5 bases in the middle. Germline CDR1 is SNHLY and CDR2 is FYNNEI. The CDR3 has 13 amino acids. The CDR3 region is CASSEEGNYGYTF. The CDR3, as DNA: TGTGCCAGCAGTGAAGAAGGGAACTATGGCTACACCTTC.

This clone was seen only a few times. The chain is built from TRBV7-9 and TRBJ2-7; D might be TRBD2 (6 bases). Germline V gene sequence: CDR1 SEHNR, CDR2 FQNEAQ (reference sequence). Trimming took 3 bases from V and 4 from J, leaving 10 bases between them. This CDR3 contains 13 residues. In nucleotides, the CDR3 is TGTGCCAGCAGCTTCGGGGGTTGGTACGAGCAGTACTTC. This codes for CASSFGGWYEQYF. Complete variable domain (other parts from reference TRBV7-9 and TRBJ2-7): DTGVSQNPRHKITKRGQNVTFRCDPISEHNRLYWYRQTLGQGPEFLTYFQNEAQLEKSRLLSDRFSAERPKGSFSTLEIQRTEQGDSAMYLCASSFGGWYEQYFGPGTRLTVT.